The clone carrying this T cell receptor beta chain was counted between two and nine times. The antigen remains unidentified. The sample is drawn from a study of T cell repertoires in cytomegalovirus infection. Whole-study results and caveats: Predominance within the ex vivo response was attributable to HLA-C-restricted CMV-specific TCR beta clonotypes.

One entry per CDR3 protein, called by TCRdb with MiXCR from the reads. Among approximately 910,000 distinct CDR3 sequences listed, approximately 30% were seen once. The sample in question was cultured CD8+ T cells from PBMCs, obtained from culture after CMV antigen stimulation. This TCR derives from a human donor in good health (CMV status not recorded). Some clones in this sample may be carry-over from other donors' samples.

This CDR3 is CASSVDRLLNTEAFF. CDR3 DNA sequence: TGTGCCAGCAGTGTCGACAGGTTATTGAACACTGAAGCTTTCTTT. This chain connects TRBV6-4 to TRBJ1-1, with D possibly being TRBD1 (6 bases). The length of the CDR3 is 15 residues. The germline CDR1 and CDR2 sequences are MRHNA and SNTAGT. With 4 bases removed from V and 0 bases from J, the gap between germline ends came to 12 bases.